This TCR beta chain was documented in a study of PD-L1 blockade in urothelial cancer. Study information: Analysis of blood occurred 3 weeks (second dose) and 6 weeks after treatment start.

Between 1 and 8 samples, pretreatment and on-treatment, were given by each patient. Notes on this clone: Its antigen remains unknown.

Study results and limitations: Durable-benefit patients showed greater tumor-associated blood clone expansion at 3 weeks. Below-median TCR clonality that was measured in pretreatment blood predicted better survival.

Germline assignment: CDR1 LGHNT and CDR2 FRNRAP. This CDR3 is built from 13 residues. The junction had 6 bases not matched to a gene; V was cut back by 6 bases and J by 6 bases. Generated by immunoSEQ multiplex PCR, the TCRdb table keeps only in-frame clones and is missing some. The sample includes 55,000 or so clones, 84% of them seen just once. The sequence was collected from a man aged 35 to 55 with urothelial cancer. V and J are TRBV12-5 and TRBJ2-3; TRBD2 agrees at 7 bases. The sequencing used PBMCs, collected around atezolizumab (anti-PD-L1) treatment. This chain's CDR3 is CASGKEGGDTQYF. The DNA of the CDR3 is TGTGCTAGTGGGAAGGAGGGAGGGGATACGCAGTATTTT.